A selection of T cell receptor beta chains follows, all from one sample in a study of T cells in Graves' hyperthyroidism and ophthalmopathy. In TCRdb, the multiplex PCR reads were re-called with MiXCR into one record per CDR3 protein. The table has 300,000 to 450,000 distinct CDR3 sequences, around 18% seen once. The source material was blood. Receptors originate from a man younger than 35 with Graves' ophthalmopathy. Each CDR3 is given with its conserved first and last residue. D genes are given only for firm matches. A row's size may be missing; if present it is once, few, many or a size class.

v_call	d_call	clone_size	j_call	cdr3_aa	cdr3_nt
TRBV6-1	TRBD2	many	TRBJ2-5	CASSVTFGGAVETQYF	TGTGCCAGCAGTGTTACGTTCGGGGGGGCAGTGGAGACCCAGTACTTC
TRBV24-1	TRBD2	few	TRBJ2-3	CATSDSGWRGVTDTQYF	TGTGCCACCAGTGATTCGGGTTGGCGGGGGGTCACAGATACGCAGTATTTT
TRBV7-9	NA	NA	TRBJ1-5	CASSLSYSNQPQHF	TGTGCCAGCAGCTTGTCTTATAGCAATCAGCCCCAGCATTTT
TRBV3-1	NA	many	TRBJ1-5	CASSQEVGQPQHF	TGTGCCAGCAGCCAAGAAGTAGGTCAGCCCCAGCATTTT
TRBV6-2/TRBV6-3	NA	few	TRBJ1-1	CTSSYPGHVNTEAFF	TGTACCAGCAGTTACCCGGGACACGTAAACACTGAAGCTTTCTTT
TRBV27	NA	many	TRBJ1-5	CASSSAPTNQPQHF	TGTGCCAGCAGCTCGGCACCTACGAATCAGCCCCAGCATTTT
TRBV4-1	NA	NA	TRBJ2-2	CASSQGLGPVGLGELFF	TGCGCCAGCAGCCAAGGTTTGGGCCCGGTGGGGCTAGGGGAGCTGTTTTTT
TRBV18	NA	many	TRBJ2-5	CASSPNKETQYF	TGTGCCAGCTCCCCAAACAAAGAGACCCAGTACTTC
TRBV10-1	NA	NA	TRBJ2-3	CASSDRRIASTDTQYF	TGCGCCAGCAGTGATCGGCGGATCGCAAGCACAGATACGCAGTATTTT
TRBV6-1	NA	many	TRBJ1-1	CASIAGTMNTEAFF	TGTGCCAGCATCGCCGGGACAATGAACACTGAAGCTTTCTTT
TRBV7-2	TRBD1	many	TRBJ2-7	CASSPRTGGRYEQYF	TGTGCCAGCAGCCCTAGGACAGGGGGCCGTTACGAGCAGTACTTC
TRBV12-3/TRBV12-4	NA	many	TRBJ1-5	CASSLSGEDNQPQHF	TGTGCCAGCAGTTTGTCCGGGGAGGACAATCAGCCCCAGCATTTT
TRBV20-1	TRBD1	many	TRBJ2-7	CSARGGQGRGSYEQYF	TGCAGTGCTAGGGGGGGACAGGGGAGAGGGTCCTACGAGCAGTACTTC
TRBV6-2/TRBV6-3	TRBD1	few	TRBJ2-1	CASRDRDRDNEQFF	TGTGCCAGCAGAGACCGGGACAGGGACAATGAGCAGTTCTTC
TRBV27	TRBD2	many	TRBJ2-5	CASSPLGLGYQETQYF	TGTGCCAGCAGTCCCCTTGGACTAGGGTACCAAGAGACCCAGTACTTC
TRBV24-1	NA	few	TRBJ2-2	CATRGIGTGELFF	TGTGCCACCAGAGGGATTGGCACCGGGGAGCTGTTTTTT
TRBV24-1	NA	NA	TRBJ1-4	CATSDHTSGNEKLFF	TGTGCCACCAGTGATCATACATCGGGTAATGAAAAACTGTTTTTT
TRBV24-1	NA	many	TRBJ1-6	CATSRRTLYNSPLHF	TGTGCCACCAGCCGAAGGACCCTCTATAATTCACCCCTCCACTTT
TRBV19	NA	NA	TRBJ1-2	CASSAGNNYGYTF	TGTGCCAGTTCCGCGGGGAATAACTATGGCTACACCTTC
TRBV20-1	TRBD2	NA	TRBJ2-1	CSASAGGAYNEQFF	TGCAGTGCTAGTGCGGGGGGCGCCTACAATGAGCAGTTCTTC
TRBV27	TRBD1	NA	TRBJ1-2	CASTLGQGYGYTF	TGTGCCAGCACTCTCGGACAGGGCTATGGCTACACCTTC
TRBV12-3/TRBV12-4	NA	NA	TRBJ1-3	CASSSDRYSGNTIYF	TGTGCCAGCAGTTCCGACAGGTACTCTGGAAACACCATATATTTT
TRBV20-1	NA	few	TRBJ2-3	CSARLTSPITDTQYF	TGCAGTGCTCGTCTTACTAGCCCGATCACAGATACGCAGTATTTT
TRBV19	TRBD1	NA	TRBJ2-5	CASSWDRGKTQYF	TGTGCCAGTAGTTGGGACAGGGGCAAGACCCAGTACTTC
TRBV6-1	NA	many	TRBJ1-2	CASSYKGSTNYGYTF	TGTGCCAGCAGTTATAAGGGGTCCACTAACTATGGCTACACCTTC
TRBV28	NA	NA	TRBJ1-1	CTSSLGSPAPISEAFF	TGTACCAGCAGTTTGGGTAGTCCGGCCCCAATTTCTGAAGCTTTCTTT
TRBV2	NA	many	TRBJ1-5	CASSRAGGNQPQHF	TGTGCCAGCAGCCGCGCCGGCGGCAATCAGCCCCAGCATTTT
TRBV5-4	NA	once	TRBJ2-5	CASSLEKGPETQYF	TGTGCCAGCAGCTTGGAGAAGGGACCGGAGACCCAGTACTTC
TRBV12-3/TRBV12-4	NA	many	TRBJ1-3	CASTNPGTEGNTIYF	TGTGCCAGCACCAATCCCGGGACGGAGGGAAACACCATATATTTT
TRBV6-1	TRBD2	many	TRBJ2-3	CASSTFNSGGHTDTQYF	TGTGCCAGCAGCACCTTCAATAGCGGGGGGCACACAGATACGCAGTATTTT
TRBV7-3	NA	many	TRBJ2-7	CASSPGYGPSYEQYF	TGTGCCAGCAGCCCCGGGTACGGGCCCTCCTACGAGCAGTACTTC
TRBV6-1	TRBD2	few	TRBJ2-3	CASSPLSGGPDTQYF	TGTGCCAGCAGCCCCCTCTCGGGGGGGCCAGATACGCAGTATTTT
TRBV28	NA	many	TRBJ1-5	CASSIQGALNQPQHF	TGTGCCAGCAGTATACAGGGAGCCCTCAATCAGCCCCAGCATTTT
TRBV3-1	TRBD1	NA	TRBJ2-1	CASSQRQGWNEQFF	TGTGCCAGCAGCCAAAGACAGGGGTGGAATGAGCAGTTCTTC
TRBV28	NA	few	TRBJ2-7	CASSFMVHSYEQYF	TGTGCCAGCAGTTTCATGGTCCACTCCTACGAGCAGTACTTC
TRBV9	NA	many	TRBJ1-1	CASSVAVNTEAFF	TGTGCCAGCAGCGTAGCCGTGAACACTGAAGCTTTCTTT